This T cell receptor beta chain comes out of a study of control samples from healthy donors and cancer patients. Clones were sequenced by immunoSEQ multiplex PCR, and TCRdb holds only the in-frame ones, with some missing. Of about 24,000 clones listed, 65% to 90% are singletons. Germline CDR1 MNHEY, CDR2 SVGAGI. This CDR3 comprises 14 residues. Trimming removed 10 bases from V and 3 bases from J, with 16 bases in between. This rearrangement joins TRBV6-5 to TRBJ1-5; the D is unclear. Sequencing used PBMCs. The receptor was derived from a man aged 60-69 years with head and neck cancer. CDR3 nucleotide sequence: TGTGCCACCAAACCCAGGACGGACAATCAGCCCCAGCATTTT. Protein: CATKPRTDNQPQHF.